These 27 T cell receptor beta chains share one sample of origin, sequenced in a study of T cell changes during pregnancy in multiple sclerosis. Produced via immunoSEQ multiplex PCR; TCRdb's table is partial and in-frame only. Of 39,000 or so clones in the sample, almost 95% are singletons; the top ten hold 7% to 8.5%. Sample: CD8+ T cells from peripheral blood mononuclear cells, taken in the third trimester of pregnancy. These TCRs come from a female donor with multiple sclerosis, enrolled in a pregnancy study.

V gene TRBV6-5 combines with J gene TRBJ1-6; perhaps TRBD1 as D (6 bases). Per germline, CDR1 MNHEY and CDR2 SVGAGI. This CDR3 contains 13 residues. Trimming took off 2 bases at V and 10 bases at J, with 9 bases between the two ends. The CDR3 sequence: CASSYGGGSPLHF. In DNA form, the CDR3 reads TGTGCCAGCAGTTACGGGGGCGGATCACCCCTCCACTTT.

V usage is TRBV4-3 and J usage is TRBJ1-2, with D uncertain. The V end was cut by 0 bases, the J end by 0 bases, with 8 bases between. The CDR3 contains 15 residues. Germline CDR1 reads LGHNA; CDR2 reads YSLEER. The CDR3 DNA reads as TGCGCCAGCAGCCAAGATCACACTACTAACTATGGCTACACCTTC. The encoded protein is CASSQDHTTNYGYTF.

The chain links TRBV15 to TRBJ2-1; the D gene is possibly TRBD1 (6 bases). The ends were cut back, 4 bases at V and 0 bases at J, with 10 bases in the middle. Germline CDR1 LNHNV, CDR2 YYDKDF (reference sequence). The CDR3 has 15 amino acids. The DNA of the CDR3 is TGTGCCACCAGCAATTTAGGGGGCTCCTACAATGAGCAGTTCTTC. Translating gives CATSNLGGSYNEQFF.

This chain links TRBV29-1 with TRBJ2-7; D is possibly TRBD1 (5 bases). The CDR3 sequence is 14 residues long. Germline V gives CDR1 SQVTM, CDR2 ANQGSEA. Trimming took 0 bases from V and 4 from J, leaving 13 bases between them. The CDR3 is CSVEDEQGGYEQYF. CDR3 DNA: TGCAGCGTTGAAGATGAGCAGGGTGGGTACGAGCAGTACTTC.

Concerning this clone: A read error is likely, as this CDR3 ends without the conserved phenylalanine or tryptophan. No DNA is shown, since the ends of the CDR3 on it are uncertain; the CDR3 is the one TCRdb lists. This chain uses TRBV5-6 with TRBJ2-7; the DNA was not compared with TRBD2, the D call given in the table. The CDR3 has 12 amino acids, counting both end residues. CDR1 and CDR2 (germline): SGHDT, YYEEEE. The CDR3 reads CASSLGSGLLYL.

J is TRBJ1-2 and V is TRBV27; 7 bases agree with TRBD1. The CDR3 consists of 14 residues. Germline loops: CDR1 MNHEY, CDR2 SMNVEV (reference sequence). V was pared by 2 bases and J by 9 bases, with 9 bases of the junction left unmatched. The CDR3 region is CASSLIGGGVSYTF. CDR3 in DNA: TGTGCCAGCAGTTTAATAGGGGGCGGGGTAAGCTACACCTTC.

The gene calls are TRBV5-6 and TRBJ2-3, with 16 bases aligning to TRBD2. This CDR3 contains 18 residues. Trimming took 2 bases from V and 1 from J; bases not matched to a gene: 4. Germline CDR1 reads SGHDT; CDR2 reads YYEEEE. The CDR3 reads CASSFGTSGREGTDTQYF. CDR3 nucleotides: TGTGCCAGCAGCTTCGGGACTAGCGGGAGGGAGGGCACAGATACGCAGTATTTT.

This sequence joins TRBV4-1 and TRBJ1-2; 7 bases are a match to TRBD1. Germline V CDR1 and CDR2: MGHRA, YSYEKL. This CDR3 is built from 13 residues. V was pared by 3 bases and J by 8 bases, with 6 bases of the junction left unmatched. CDR3 DNA sequence: TGCGCCAGCAGCCAGGAGGGGGCCAGAGGCTACACCTTC. Translation gives CASSQEGARGYTF.

V gene TRBV27 combines with J gene TRBJ1-5; 7 bases fit TRBD1. This CDR3 spans 14 amino acids. V shed 1 base and J 5 bases; nucleotides not matched to a gene: 2. Germline V lookup: CDR1 MNHEY, CDR2 SMNVEV (reference sequence). The CDR3 DNA reads TGTGCCAGCAGTTTATACAGGGGAGATCAGCCCCAGCATTTT. This translates into CASSLYRGDQPQHF.

The chain couples TRBV19 to TRBJ2-2; the D is unclear. Germline-derived CDR1 and CDR2 are LNHDA and SQIVND (reference sequence). V was cut by 6 bases and J by 1 base, with 12 bases left in between. The length of the CDR3 is 15 residues. CDR3 bases: TGTGCCAGTAGCAACCCATACAGGAACACCGGGGAGCTGTTTTTT. It is translated as CASSNPYRNTGELFF.

The J gene is TRBJ2-7, the V gene TRBV6-5, with D maybe TRBD1 (6 bases). Germline V CDR1 and CDR2: MNHEY, SVGAGI. The CDR3 loop spans 13 amino acids. V lost 0 bases and J 5 bases, leaving 8 bases between the germline ends. The CDR3 DNA reads TGTGCCAGCAGTTACTCGCAGGGGAACGAGCAGTACTTC. This encodes CASSYSQGNEQYF.

This chain connects TRBV4-2 to TRBJ2-3; tentatively, D is TRBD1 (5 bases). Germline loops: CDR1 LGHNA, CDR2 YNFKEQ. The CDR3 consists of 15 residues. V was clipped by 0 bases and J by 6 bases, with 13 bases between them. This chain's CDR3 is CASSQEVGARDTQYF. In DNA form, the CDR3 reads TGTGCCAGCAGCCAAGAGGTAGGGGCCAGGGATACGCAGTATTTT.

This rearrangement joins TRBV4-2 to TRBJ2-3, with 11 positions matching TRBD1. This CDR3 is built from 16 residues. Germline loops: CDR1 LGHNA, CDR2 YNFKEQ. With V trimmed by 5 bases and J by 5 bases, 9 bases remained unmatched. CDR3 nucleotide sequence: TGTGCCAGCAGCTTCCCCGGACAGGGGGCGAAAGATACGCAGTATTTT. Amino acid sequence: CASSFPGQGAKDTQYF.

The chain joins TRBV28 to TRBJ2-1; 9 positions agree with TRBD2. Germline CDR1 and CDR2: MDHEN and SYDVKM. The CDR3 runs to 17 residues. V lost 0 bases to trimming and J lost 5 bases; unmatched junction nucleotides: 8. The CDR3: CASSLWSSGTFNNEQFF. The DNA of the CDR3 is TGTGCCAGCAGTTTATGGTCTAGCGGGACTTTCAACAATGAGCAGTTCTTC.

This clone has only one observation. The J gene is TRBJ2-7, the V gene TRBV7-9; 9 bases line up with TRBD2. Germline V gene lookup returns CDR1 SEHNR and CDR2 FQNEAQ (reference sequence). The ends lost 5 bases at V and 4 bases at J; junction bases unmatched: 9. The CDR3 contains 15 residues. This CDR3 reads CASSPQLAGVYEQYF. CDR3 DNA: TGTGCCAGCAGCCCTCAACTAGCGGGCGTATACGAGCAGTACTTC.

The V and J genes are TRBV27 and TRBJ1-2, with D possibly matching TRBD1 (6 bases). Germline values: CDR1 MNHEY, CDR2 SMNVEV (reference sequence). V was pared by 8 bases and J by 7 bases, with 11 bases between. CDR3 length: 11 amino acids. CDR3 sequence reads: CASSGVSGYTF. The CDR3 coding sequence is TGTGCCAGCTCAGGGGTGAGTGGCTACACCTTC.

The chain carries TRBV14 and TRBJ1-1, with TRBD1 matching over 7 bases. Trimming at V came to 6 bases and at J to 3 bases, leaving 7 bases not matched to a gene. This CDR3 is built from 14 residues. Germline V gene data show CDR1 as SGHDN and CDR2 as FVKESK. CDR3 coding DNA: TGTGCCAGCAGGCAAACAGGGGTCGACACTGAAGCTTTCTTT. It codes for CASRQTGVDTEAFF.

In this sample, this clone is medium-sized. The chain couples TRBV5-1 to TRBJ2-7, with 7 bases fitting TRBD2. J lost 4 bases, V lost 0 bases, and 7 bases had no gene match. The CDR3 totals 15 residues. CDR1 and CDR2 from the germline V gene are SGHRS and YFSETQ. The CDR3 region is CASSLDPGGLYEQYF. In nucleotides, the CDR3 is TGCGCCAGCAGCTTGGATCCGGGGGGACTATACGAGCAGTACTTC.

This chain links TRBV28 with TRBJ2-7; unclear D gene. The CDR3 length is 11 residues. Trimming took off 8 bases at V and 4 bases at J, with 9 bases between the two ends. The germline V gene encodes CDR1 MDHEN and CDR2 SYDVKM. CDR3 nucleotides: TGTGCCAGCGAAAAGAGGTACGAGCAGTACTTC. Amino acid sequence: CASEKRYEQYF. Looking up the rest from reference TRBV28 and TRBJ2-7 gives the full variable domain: DVKVTQSSRYLVKRTGEKVFLECVQDMDHENMFWYRQDPGLGLRLIYFSYDVKMKEKGDIPEGYSVSREKKERFSLILESASTNQTSMYLCASEKRYEQYFGPGTRLTVT.

The V call is TRBV27, the J call TRBJ2-1; TRBD2 agrees at 8 bases. The CDR3 has 15 residues. The trim removed 4 bases at V and 7 bases at J, leaving 9 bases unmatched. In germline, CDR1 is MNHEY, CDR2 SMNVEV (reference sequence). CDR3 DNA sequence: TGTGCCAGCAGTTCAGAGCCGGGACTAGTAAATGAGCAGTTCTTC. Protein product: CASSSEPGLVNEQFF.

The V gene is TRBV7-9, the J gene TRBJ1-4; D is possibly TRBD1 (6 bases). Germline CDR1 and CDR2: SEHNR and FQNEAQ (reference sequence). V shed 2 bases and J shed 10 bases, with 14 bases lying between them. This CDR3 comprises 14 residues. The CDR3 nucleotides read TGTGCCAGCAGCTTATCCGGGACAATCGGAAAACTGTTTTTT. Its translation: CASSLSGTIGKLFF.

CDR3: CASSHTSGANVLTF. CDR3 DNA: TGCGCCAGCAGCCACACTTCTGGGGCCAACGTCCTGACTTTC. V usage is TRBV4-1 and J usage is TRBJ2-6; no firm D call. Germline-derived CDR1 and CDR2 are MGHRA and YSYEKL. Trimming shortened V by 3 bases and J by 1 base, and 4 bases separated the two germline ends. The CDR3 is made up of 14 amino acids.

This clone was detected once. J is TRBJ2-7 and V is TRBV4-3; 8 bases fit TRBD2. Germline values: CDR1 LGHNA, CDR2 YSLEER. The V and J ends lost 0 bases and 8 bases, in that order; junction bases with no gene match: 9. The CDR3 has 15 residues. The CDR3 bases are TGCGCCAGCAGCCAAGATGTTAGCGGGGATTTTCAGCAGTACTTC. It yields the protein CASSQDVSGDFQQYF.

This chain connects TRBV30 to TRBJ2-7; TRBD2 might be the D (7 bases). The CDR3 runs 15 residues. The V gene's germline CDR1 is GTSNPN and CDR2 SVGIG (reference sequence). The V end lost 1 base, the J end lost 2 bases, and 15 bases lay between the germline ends. The CDR3 bases are TGTGCCTGGAGTGGATCGGGGGGCTCCCCCTACGAGCAGTACTTC. Its protein product is CAWSGSGGSPYEQYF.

The chain employs TRBV4-3 and TRBJ2-3; no definite D call. CDR1 is LGHNA, CDR2 YSLEER, per germline. Between the trimmed V and J ends, which lost 0 bases and 2 bases, there was a span of 12 bases. The CDR3 contains 16 residues. Written as DNA, the CDR3 is TGCGCCAGCAGCCAAGATTACTCACCACCCACAGATACGCAGTATTTT. This sequence encodes CASSQDYSPPTDTQYF.

Comments on this clone: Mismatch with germline at one junction end may stem from a read error. This chain connects TRBV4-3 to TRBJ2-2; 7 nucleotides match TRBD1. CDR1 LGHNA and CDR2 YSLEER come from the germline V gene. CDR3 length: 18 amino acids. The CDR3 region has the DNA TGCGCCAGCAGCAAAGAGGTTGCCGGGACAGCATTCACCGGGGAGCTGTTTTTT. This sequence encodes CASSKEVAGTAFTGELFF.

This chain connects TRBV27 to TRBJ1-3; D remains ambiguous. Deletions cut 2 bases from V and 2 bases from J, with 7 bases between. CDR1 and CDR2 (germline): MNHEY, SMNVEV (reference sequence). The CDR3 has 14 residues. The DNA of the CDR3 is TGTGCCAGCAGTTTAAGCGGGACTGGAAACACCATATATTTT. Encoded protein: CASSLSGTGNTIYF.